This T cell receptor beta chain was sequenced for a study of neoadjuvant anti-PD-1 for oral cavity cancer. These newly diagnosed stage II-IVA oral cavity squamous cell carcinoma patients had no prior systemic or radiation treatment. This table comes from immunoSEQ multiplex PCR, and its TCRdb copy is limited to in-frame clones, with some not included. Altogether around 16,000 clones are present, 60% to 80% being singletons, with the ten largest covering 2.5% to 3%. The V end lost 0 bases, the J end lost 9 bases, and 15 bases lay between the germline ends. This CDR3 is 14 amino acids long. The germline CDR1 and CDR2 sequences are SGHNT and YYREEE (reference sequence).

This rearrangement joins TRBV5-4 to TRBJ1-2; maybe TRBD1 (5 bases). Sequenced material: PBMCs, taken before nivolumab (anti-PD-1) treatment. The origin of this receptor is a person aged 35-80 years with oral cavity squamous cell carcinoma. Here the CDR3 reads CASSLVGQGRRYTF. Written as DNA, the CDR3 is TGTGCCAGCAGCTTGGTAGGGCAGGGAAGGCGCTACACCTTC.